These T cell receptor beta chains were read from a single sample in a study of post-analysis software for immune sequencing data. TCRdb itself ran the PCR reads through MiXCR, one entry per CDR3 protein. The sample includes about 170,000 distinct CDR3 sequences, 30% of them seen just once. The sample comprised blood. The receptor set was obtained from a girl aged 5-17 years with multiple sclerosis. Both conserved end residues are part of each CDR3. Fields, in order: clone size, J gene, D gene, V gene, CDR3 protein, CDR3 DNA. The D gene is left open where the match is weak. Where a row states a size, it is once, few, many or the class of an expanded clone; other rows omit it.

many,TRBJ1-1,.,TRBV29-1,CSVSRGNTEAFF,TGCAGCGTTAGCCGGGGGAACACTGAAGCTTTCTTT
many,TRBJ2-7,.,TRBV12-3/TRBV12-4,CASSAWTRNGEQYF,TGTGCCAGCAGTGCCTGGACCAGGAATGGCGAGCAGTACTTC
few,TRBJ2-1,TRBD2,TRBV3-1,CASSRLAGGPEYDEQFF,TGTGCCAGCAGCCGACTAGCGGGAGGGCCAGAGTATGATGAGCAGTTCTTC
few,TRBJ1-2,.,TRBV29-1,CSGGGTGYGYTF,TGCAGCGGGGGGGGCACGGGCTATGGCTACACCTTC
.,TRBJ2-1,.,TRBV3-1,CASSPRRPGPNEQFF,TGTGCCAGCAGCCCACGACGACCGGGGCCCAATGAGCAGTTCTTC
many,TRBJ1-2,.,TRBV6-1,CASSRAGADYGYTF,TGTGCCAGCAGTCGGGCGGGGGCGGACTATGGCTACACCTTC
many,TRBJ2-1,TRBD2,TRBV15,CATSRDQVSGSVNNEQFF,TGTGCCACCAGCAGAGATCAGGTTAGCGGGAGTGTCAACAATGAGCAGTTCTTC
many,TRBJ2-4,.,TRBV29-1,CSVGVGENIQYF,TGCAGCGTTGGGGTGGGCGAAAACATTCAGTACTTC
.,TRBJ2-3,.,TRBV5-1,CASSLAPPDTQYF,TGCGCCAGCAGCTTGGCCCCCCCAGATACGCAGTATTTT
.,TRBJ2-2,.,TRBV12-3/TRBV12-4,CASSLGVGELFF,TGTGCCAGCAGTTTAGGAGTCGGGGAGCTGTTTTTT
many,TRBJ2-1,.,TRBV4-1,CASSQVDRGGEQFF,TGCGCCAGCAGCCAAGTCGACCGGGGAGGTGAGCAGTTCTTC
.,TRBJ1-2,.,TRBV5-6,CASSPPSPERYGYTF,TGTGCCAGCAGCCCTCCTTCCCCTGAGCGGTATGGCTACACCTTC
many,TRBJ2-3,TRBD2,TRBV5-6,CASSTSGTRSVDTQYF,TGTGCCAGCAGCACCTCCGGGACTAGAAGCGTAGATACGCAGTATTTT
many,TRBJ2-1,.,TRBV15,CATSRVLLAGPYNEQFF,TGTGCCACCAGCAGAGTTTTACTAGCAGGCCCCTACAATGAGCAGTTCTTC
many,TRBJ2-7,.,TRBV5-1,CASKEIGTYEQYF,TGCGCCAGTAAAGAGATCGGGACCTACGAGCAGTACTTC
many,TRBJ2-7,TRBD2,TRBV4-2,CASSQELAETYEQYF,TGTGCCAGCAGCCAAGAGCTAGCGGAGACCTACGAGCAGTACTTC
.,TRBJ2-1,.,TRBV5-1,CASSLGTRPNYNEQFF,TGCGCCAGCAGCTTAGGAACGAGACCGAACTACAATGAGCAGTTCTTC
many,TRBJ2-7,.,TRBV5-1,CASSQGQKQYF,TGCGCCAGCAGCCAAGGACAGAAGCAGTACTTC
.,TRBJ2-3,.,TRBV6-5,CASGQSPDTQYF,TGTGCCAGCGGCCAATCCCCAGATACGCAGTATTTT
many,TRBJ2-7,.,TRBV29-1,CSAAGQHYEQYF,TGCAGCGCGGCGGGACAGCACTACGAGCAGTACTTC
many,TRBJ1-2,TRBD1,TRBV29-1,CSVDGEAGGYGYTF,TGCAGCGTTGACGGTGAGGCAGGGGGCTATGGCTACACCTTC
.,TRBJ1-6,.,TRBV7-3,CASSDEGHDFSSYNSPLHF,TGTGCCAGCAGCGACGAGGGACACGACTTTAGCTCCTATAATTCACCCCTCCACTTT
many,TRBJ1-2,.,TRBV9,CASSVLLNNYGYTF,TGTGCCAGCAGCGTACTCCTGAATAACTATGGCTACACCTTC
few,TRBJ2-7,TRBD1,TRBV7-8,CASSSGTGGIYEQYF,TGTGCCAGCAGCTCCGGGACAGGGGGCATCTACGAGCAGTACTTC
.,TRBJ2-1,TRBD1,TRBV12-3/TRBV12-4,CASSLVQGEEQFF,TGTGCCAGCAGCCTGGTACAGGGGGAGGAGCAGTTCTTC
.,TRBJ2-3,.,TRBV7-3,CASSSFETDTQYF,TGTGCCAGCAGCTCCTTTGAAACAGATACGCAGTATTTT
.,TRBJ2-3,TRBD2,TRBV28,CVSSQAGVRQYF,TGTGTCAGCAGCCAAGCGGGAGTTCGGCAGTATTTT
many,TRBJ2-1,.,TRBV27,CASSSGGNNEQFF,TGTGCCAGCAGTTCCGGCGGCAACAATGAGCAGTTCTTC
many,TRBJ2-3,.,TRBV10-2,CASSGAGRTDTQYF,TGCGCCAGCAGTGGAGCGGGCCGCACAGATACGCAGTATTTT
.,TRBJ1-5,.,TRBV5-8,CASSLISGASNQPQHF,TGTGCCAGCAGCTTGATCTCAGGGGCCAGCAATCAGCCCCAGCATTTT
many,TRBJ2-7,TRBD2,TRBV12-3/TRBV12-4,CASSFGGVYEQYF,TGTGCCAGCAGTTTCGGGGGGGTCTACGAGCAGTACTTC
.,TRBJ2-2,.,TRBV5-1,CASSSDRSTGELFF,TGCGCCAGCAGCTCAGACAGGTCAACCGGGGAGCTGTTTTTT
.,TRBJ1-4,.,TRBV5-1,CASSPRERATNEKLFF,TGCGCCAGCAGCCCCAGAGAACGGGCAACTAATGAAAAACTGTTTTTT
few,TRBJ2-1,.,TRBV20-1,CSGVDSYNEQFF,TGCAGTGGGGTTGATAGCTACAATGAGCAGTTCTTC
.,TRBJ2-7,.,TRBV5-1,CASSASDLRDNEQYF,TGCGCCAGCAGCGCTAGCGACTTGCGGGACAATGAGCAGTACTTC
many,TRBJ2-3,.,TRBV5-1,CASSLADSDTQYF,TGCGCCAGCAGCTTGGCAGATTCAGATACGCAGTATTTT
few,TRBJ2-6,.,TRBV12-3/TRBV12-4,CASSPPVRRSSGANVLTF,TGTGCCAGCAGCCCACCCGTTAGACGGTCCTCTGGGGCCAACGTCCTGACTTTC
many,TRBJ2-7,TRBD1,TRBV12-3/TRBV12-4,CASRRQGSNYEQYF,TGTGCCAGCAGGAGACAGGGTTCTAACTACGAGCAGTACTTC
.,TRBJ1-1,.,TRBV7-9,CASSLARPNTEAFF,TGTGCCAGCAGCTTAGCGAGGCCAAACACTGAAGCTTTCTTT
.,TRBJ2-5,TRBD2,TRBV20-1,CSARDYLSGGSQETQYF,TGCAGTGCTAGAGATTATTTGAGCGGGGGGTCTCAAGAGACCCAGTACTTC